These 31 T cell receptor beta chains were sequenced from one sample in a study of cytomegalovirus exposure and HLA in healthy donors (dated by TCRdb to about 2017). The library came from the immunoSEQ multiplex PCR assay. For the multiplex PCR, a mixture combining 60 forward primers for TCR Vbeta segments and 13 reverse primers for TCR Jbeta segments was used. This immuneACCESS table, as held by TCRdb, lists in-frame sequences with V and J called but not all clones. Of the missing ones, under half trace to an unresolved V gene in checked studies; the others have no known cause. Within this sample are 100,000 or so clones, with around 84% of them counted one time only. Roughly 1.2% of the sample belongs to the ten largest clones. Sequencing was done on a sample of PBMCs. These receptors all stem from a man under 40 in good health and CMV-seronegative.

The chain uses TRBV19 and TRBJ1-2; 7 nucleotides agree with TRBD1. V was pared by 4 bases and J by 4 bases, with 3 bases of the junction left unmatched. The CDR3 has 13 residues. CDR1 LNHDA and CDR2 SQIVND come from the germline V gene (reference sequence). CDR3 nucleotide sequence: TGTGCCAGTAGTACCGGACAGGTCTATGGCTACACCTTC. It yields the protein CASSTGQVYGYTF.

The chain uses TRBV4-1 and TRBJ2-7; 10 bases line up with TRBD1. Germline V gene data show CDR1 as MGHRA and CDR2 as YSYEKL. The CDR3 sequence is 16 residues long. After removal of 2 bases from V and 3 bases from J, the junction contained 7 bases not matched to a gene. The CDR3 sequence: CASSQQLGTGDYEQYF. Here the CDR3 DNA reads TGCGCCAGCAGCCAACAACTGGGGACAGGGGACTACGAGCAGTACTTC.

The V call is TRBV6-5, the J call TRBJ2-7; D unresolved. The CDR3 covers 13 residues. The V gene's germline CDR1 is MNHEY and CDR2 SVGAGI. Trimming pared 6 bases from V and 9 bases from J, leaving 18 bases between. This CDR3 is CASRFKTTSVQYF. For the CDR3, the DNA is TGTGCCAGCAGATTTAAGACGACTTCAGTGCAGTACTTC.

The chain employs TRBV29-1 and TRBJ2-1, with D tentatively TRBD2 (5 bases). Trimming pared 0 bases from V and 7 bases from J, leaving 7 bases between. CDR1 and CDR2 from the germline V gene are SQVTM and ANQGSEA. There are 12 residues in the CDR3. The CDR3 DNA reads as TGCAGCGTTGAAGATCCGGGGAATGAGCAGTTCTTC. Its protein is CSVEDPGNEQFF.

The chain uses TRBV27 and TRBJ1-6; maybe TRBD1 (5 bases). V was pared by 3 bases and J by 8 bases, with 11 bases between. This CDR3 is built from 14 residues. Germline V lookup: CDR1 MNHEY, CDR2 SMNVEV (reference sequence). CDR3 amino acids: CASSFKGTDSPLHF. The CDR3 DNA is TGTGCCAGCAGTTTCAAAGGGACTGATTCACCCCTCCACTTT.

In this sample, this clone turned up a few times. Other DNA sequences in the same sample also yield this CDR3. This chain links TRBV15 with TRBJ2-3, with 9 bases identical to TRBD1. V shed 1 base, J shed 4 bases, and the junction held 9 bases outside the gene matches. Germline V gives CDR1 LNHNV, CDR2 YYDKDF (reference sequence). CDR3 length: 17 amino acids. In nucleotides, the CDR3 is TGTGCCACCAGCAGAGTCTCCCCGGGACAGGGTGCAGATACGCAGTATTTT. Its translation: CATSRVSPGQGADTQYF. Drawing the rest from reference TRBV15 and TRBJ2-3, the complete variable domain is DAMVIQNPRYQVTQFGKPVTLSCSQTLNHNVMYWYQQKSSQAPKLLFHYYDKDFNNEADTPDNFQSRRPNTSFCFLDIRSPGLGDTAMYLCATSRVSPGQGADTQYFGPGTRLTVL.

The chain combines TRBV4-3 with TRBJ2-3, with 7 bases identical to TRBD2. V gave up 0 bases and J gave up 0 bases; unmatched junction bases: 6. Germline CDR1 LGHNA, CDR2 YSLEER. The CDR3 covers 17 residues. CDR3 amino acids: CASSQDRRTRSTDTQYF. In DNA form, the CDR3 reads TGCGCCAGCAGCCAAGATAGAAGGACTAGGAGCACAGATACGCAGTATTTT.

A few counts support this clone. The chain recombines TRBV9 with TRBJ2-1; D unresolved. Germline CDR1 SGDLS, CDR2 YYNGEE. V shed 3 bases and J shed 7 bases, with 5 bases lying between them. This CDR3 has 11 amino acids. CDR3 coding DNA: TGTGCCAGCAGCGGGGCAAATGAGCAGTTCTTC. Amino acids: CASSGANEQFF.

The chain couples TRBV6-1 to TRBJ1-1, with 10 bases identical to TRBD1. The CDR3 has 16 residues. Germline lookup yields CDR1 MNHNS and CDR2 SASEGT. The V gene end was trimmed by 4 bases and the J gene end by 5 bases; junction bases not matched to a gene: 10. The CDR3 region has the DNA TGTGCCAGCAGTGCAAAAGACAGGGGGCGAGGGACTGAAGCTTTCTTT. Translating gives CASSAKDRGRGTEAFF.

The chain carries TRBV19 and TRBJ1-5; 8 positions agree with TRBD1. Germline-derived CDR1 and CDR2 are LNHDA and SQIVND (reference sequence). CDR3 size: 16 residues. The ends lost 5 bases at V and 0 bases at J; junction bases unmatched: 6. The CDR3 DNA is TGTGCCAGTAGTGAGTACAGGGGGTATAGCAATCAGCCCCAGCATTTT. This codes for CASSEYRGYSNQPQHF.

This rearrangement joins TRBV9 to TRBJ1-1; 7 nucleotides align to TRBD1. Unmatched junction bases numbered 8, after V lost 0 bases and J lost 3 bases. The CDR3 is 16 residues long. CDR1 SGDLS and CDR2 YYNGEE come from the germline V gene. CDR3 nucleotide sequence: TGTGCCAGCAGCGTAGACGCAGGGGGTTCGGACACTGAAGCTTTCTTT. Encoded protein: CASSVDAGGSDTEAFF.

The CDR3 sequence: CASSLGETGNQPQHF. CDR3 DNA: TGTGCCAGCAGCTTAGGTGAGACAGGCAATCAGCCCCAGCATTTT. The genes are TRBV7-9 and TRBJ1-5, with a weak D call TRBD1 (5 bases). The V end was cut by 1 base, the J end by 2 bases, with 9 bases between. CDR1 and CDR2 from the germline V gene are SEHNR and FQNEAQ (reference sequence). The CDR3 covers 15 residues.

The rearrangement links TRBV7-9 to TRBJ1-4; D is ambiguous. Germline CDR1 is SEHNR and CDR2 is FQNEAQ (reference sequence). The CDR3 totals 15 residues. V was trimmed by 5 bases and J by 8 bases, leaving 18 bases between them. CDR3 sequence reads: CASSGGEEFGEKLFF. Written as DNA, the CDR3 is TGTGCCAGCAGCGGAGGAGAGGAATTCGGCGAAAAACTGTTTTTT.

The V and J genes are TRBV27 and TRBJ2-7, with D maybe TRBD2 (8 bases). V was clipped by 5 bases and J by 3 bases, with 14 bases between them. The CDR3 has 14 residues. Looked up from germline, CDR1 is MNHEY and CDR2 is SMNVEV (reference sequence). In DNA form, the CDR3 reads TGTGCCAGCAGTCATAGCGGGACAGTCTACGAGCAGTACTTC. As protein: CASSHSGTVYEQYF.

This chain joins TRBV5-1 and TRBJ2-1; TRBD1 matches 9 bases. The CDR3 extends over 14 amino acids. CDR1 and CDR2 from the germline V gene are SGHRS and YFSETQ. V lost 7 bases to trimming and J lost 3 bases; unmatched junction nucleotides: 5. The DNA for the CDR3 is TGCGCCAGCTACGGGACAGGGTTCTACAATGAGCAGTTCTTC. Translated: CASYGTGFYNEQFF.

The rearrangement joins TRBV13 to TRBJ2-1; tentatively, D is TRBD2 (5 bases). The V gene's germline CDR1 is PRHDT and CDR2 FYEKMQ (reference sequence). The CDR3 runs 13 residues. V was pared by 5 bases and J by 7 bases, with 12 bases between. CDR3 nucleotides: TGTGCCAGCAGCAGTCCTAGCACGAATGAGCAGTTCTTC. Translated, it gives CASSSPSTNEQFF.

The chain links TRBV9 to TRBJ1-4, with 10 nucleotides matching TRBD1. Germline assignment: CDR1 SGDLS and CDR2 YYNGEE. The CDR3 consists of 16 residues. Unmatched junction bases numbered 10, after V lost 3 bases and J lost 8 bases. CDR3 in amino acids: CASSARQGANSEKLFF. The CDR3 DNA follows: TGTGCCAGCAGCGCGAGACAGGGGGCGAACTCCGAAAAACTGTTTTTT.

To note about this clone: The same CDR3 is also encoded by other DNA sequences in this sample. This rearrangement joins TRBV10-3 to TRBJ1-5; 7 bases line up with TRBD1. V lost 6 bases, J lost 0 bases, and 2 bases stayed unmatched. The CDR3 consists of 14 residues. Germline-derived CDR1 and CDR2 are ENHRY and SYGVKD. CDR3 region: CAIRGDSSNQPQHF. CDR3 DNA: TGTGCCATCAGGGGGGACAGTAGCAATCAGCCCCAGCATTTT.

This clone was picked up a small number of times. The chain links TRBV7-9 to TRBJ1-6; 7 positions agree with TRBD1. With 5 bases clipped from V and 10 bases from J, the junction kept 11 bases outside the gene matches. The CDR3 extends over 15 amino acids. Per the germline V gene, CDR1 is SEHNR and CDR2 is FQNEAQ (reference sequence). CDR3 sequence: CASSHIRQGGSPLHF. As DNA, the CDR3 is TGTGCCAGCAGCCACATCAGACAGGGCGGCTCACCCCTCCACTTT.

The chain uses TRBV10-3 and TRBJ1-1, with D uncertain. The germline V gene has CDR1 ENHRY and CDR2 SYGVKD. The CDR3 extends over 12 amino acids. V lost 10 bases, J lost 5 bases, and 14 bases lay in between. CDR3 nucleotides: TGTGCCACCGGGAAGGGTGGGACTGAAGCTTTCTTT. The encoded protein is CATGKGGTEAFF.

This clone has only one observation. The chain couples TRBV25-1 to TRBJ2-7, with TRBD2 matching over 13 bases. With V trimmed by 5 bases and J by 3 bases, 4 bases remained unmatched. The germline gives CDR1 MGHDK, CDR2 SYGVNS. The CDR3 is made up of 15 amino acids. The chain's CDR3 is CASSPRTSGSYEQYF. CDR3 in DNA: TGTGCCAGCAGTCCCCGGACTAGCGGGAGCTACGAGCAGTACTTC.

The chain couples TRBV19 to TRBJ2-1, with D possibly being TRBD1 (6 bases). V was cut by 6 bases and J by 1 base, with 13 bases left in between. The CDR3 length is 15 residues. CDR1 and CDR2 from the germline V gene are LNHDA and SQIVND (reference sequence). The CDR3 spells CASSHIQGSYNEQFF. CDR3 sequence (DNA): TGTGCCAGTAGCCATATCCAGGGGTCCTACAATGAGCAGTTCTTC.

CDR3 region: CSVEYPGLGPYEQYF. CDR3 DNA sequence: TGCAGCGTTGAATATCCGGGACTGGGGCCCTACGAGCAGTACTTC. The gene calls are TRBV29-1 and TRBJ2-7; tentatively, D is TRBD2 (6 bases). Germline assignment: CDR1 SQVTM and CDR2 ANQGSEA. This CDR3 spans 15 amino acids. Between the trimmed V and J ends, which lost 2 bases and 2 bases, there was a span of 16 bases.

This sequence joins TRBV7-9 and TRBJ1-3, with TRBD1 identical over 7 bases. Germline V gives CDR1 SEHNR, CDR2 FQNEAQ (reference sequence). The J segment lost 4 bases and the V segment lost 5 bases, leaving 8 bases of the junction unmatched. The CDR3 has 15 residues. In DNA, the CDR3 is TGTGCCAGCAGCGCAACCGGGACAGAAGGAAACACCATATATTTT. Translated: CASSATGTEGNTIYF. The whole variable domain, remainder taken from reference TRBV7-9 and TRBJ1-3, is DTGVSQNPRHKITKRGQNVTFRCDPISEHNRLYWYRQTLGQGPEFLTYFQNEAQLEKSRLLSDRFSAERPKGSFSTLEIQRTEQGDSAMYLCASSATGTEGNTIYFGEGSWLTVV.

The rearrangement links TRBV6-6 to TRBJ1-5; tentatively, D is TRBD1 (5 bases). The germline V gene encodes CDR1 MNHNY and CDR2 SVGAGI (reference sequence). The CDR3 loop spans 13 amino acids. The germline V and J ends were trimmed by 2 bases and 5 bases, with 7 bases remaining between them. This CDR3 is CASSYTGDQPQHF. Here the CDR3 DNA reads TGTGCCAGCAGTTACACGGGGGATCAGCCCCAGCATTTT.

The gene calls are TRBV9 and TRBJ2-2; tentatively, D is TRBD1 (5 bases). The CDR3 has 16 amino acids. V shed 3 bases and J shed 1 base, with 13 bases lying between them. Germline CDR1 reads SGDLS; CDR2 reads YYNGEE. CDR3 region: CASSEGPQGNTGELFF. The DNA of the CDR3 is TGTGCCAGCAGCGAGGGGCCCCAGGGGAACACCGGGGAGCTGTTTTTT.

The CDR3 DNA follows: TGTGCCAGCAGTCGGCAGGTTAATCAGCCCCAGCATTTT. It encodes CASSRQVNQPQHF. The chain joins TRBV6-6 to TRBJ1-5, with no clear D. V gave up 5 bases and J gave up 4 bases, with 9 bases separating them. CDR1 and CDR2 (germline): MNHNY, SVGAGI (reference sequence). The CDR3 extends over 13 amino acids.

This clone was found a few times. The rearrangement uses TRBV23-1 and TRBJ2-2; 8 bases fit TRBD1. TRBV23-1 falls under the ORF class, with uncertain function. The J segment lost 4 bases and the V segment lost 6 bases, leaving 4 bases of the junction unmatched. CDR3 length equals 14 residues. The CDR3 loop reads CASRVTGGTGELFF. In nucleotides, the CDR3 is TGCGCCAGCAGAGTTACAGGGGGCACCGGGGAGCTGTTTTTT.

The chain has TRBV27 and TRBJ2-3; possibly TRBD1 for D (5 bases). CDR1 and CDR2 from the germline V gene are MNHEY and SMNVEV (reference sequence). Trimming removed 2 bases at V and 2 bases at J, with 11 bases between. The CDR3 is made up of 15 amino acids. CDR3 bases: TGTGCCAGCAGTTTAGAACAGGAGTACACAGATACGCAGTATTTT. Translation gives CASSLEQEYTDTQYF.

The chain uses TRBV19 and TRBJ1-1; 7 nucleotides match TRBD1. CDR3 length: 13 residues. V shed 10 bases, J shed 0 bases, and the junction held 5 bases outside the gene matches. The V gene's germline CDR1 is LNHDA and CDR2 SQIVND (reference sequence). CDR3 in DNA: TGTGCCACCCAGGGGACAGTGAACACTGAAGCTTTCTTT. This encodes CATQGTVNTEAFF.

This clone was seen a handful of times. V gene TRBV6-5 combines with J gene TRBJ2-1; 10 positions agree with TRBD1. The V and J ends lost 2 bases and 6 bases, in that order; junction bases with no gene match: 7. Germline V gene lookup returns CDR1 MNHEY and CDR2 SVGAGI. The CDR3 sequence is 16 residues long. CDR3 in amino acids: CASSYPSRTGGNEQFF. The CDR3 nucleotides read TGTGCCAGCAGTTACCCTAGTAGGACAGGGGGCAATGAGCAGTTCTTC.